The next 5 T cell receptor beta chains were all read from a single sample in a study of blood T cells in healthy people across ages. Next came a second PCR, run for about 6 to 11 cycles, which used a sample-barcoded 5' primer along with a J-beta primer mix. MiXCR was run by TCRdb on the 5' RACE reads, yielding one entry per CDR3 protein. The data contain 650,000 to 800,000 distinct CDR3 sequences, 52% of them seen just once; the ten biggest clones take up roughly 14%. Material: blood. The receptor set was obtained from a woman aged 80 or older in good health.

This clonotype was observed many times. V gene TRBV2 combines with J gene TRBJ2-7, with 8 positions matching TRBD2. This CDR3 region has 15 residues. Germline trimming cut 2 bases from V and 1 base from J; bases unmatched to any gene: 4. In germline, CDR1 is SNHLY, CDR2 FYNNEI. The DNA of the CDR3 is TGTGCCAGCAGTGAAACTACTAGCGGTTCCTACGAGCAGTACTTC. It specifies CASSETTSGSYEQYF.

The gene calls are TRBV5-1 and TRBJ1-2; a weak D match, TRBD1 (6 bases). This CDR3 has 15 amino acids. CDR1 is SGHRS and CDR2 is YFSETQ in the germline V gene. V was shortened by 2 bases and J by 6 bases, with 17 bases between the two germline ends. CDR3 bases: TGCGCCAGCAGCTTCGGGCGACTCGGGGGCGATGGCTACACCTTC. Its translation is CASSFGRLGGDGYTF.

This chain connects TRBV20-1 to TRBJ2-1; D remains unclear. The DNA end is more similar to TRBJ2-7, so the J call may be wrong. The CDR3 spans 16 residues. Per germline, CDR1 DFQATT and CDR2 SNEGSKA (reference sequence). CDR3 sequence reads: CSARESDSSSYNEQYF. CDR3 sequence (DNA): TGCAGTGCTAGAGAATCAGATAGCAGCTCCTACAATGAGCAGTACTTC.

In this sample, this clonotype turned up many times. This chain links TRBV6-6 with TRBJ2-2; TRBD1 might be the D (6 bases). V was clipped by 0 bases and J by 2 bases, with 13 bases between them. This CDR3 has 17 residues. CDR1 and CDR2 from the germline V gene are MNHNY and SVGAGI (reference sequence). CDR3 sequence: CASSYSPDSSNTGELFF. CDR3 in DNA: TGTGCCAGCAGTTACTCTCCGGACAGCAGTAACACCGGGGAGCTGTTTTTT.

This chain uses TRBV7-9 with TRBJ1-2; D unclear. CDR1 and CDR2 (germline): SEHNR, FQNEAQ (reference sequence). This CDR3 contains 13 residues. Trimming cost V 5 bases and J 8 bases, with 15 bases left between them. In nucleotides, the CDR3 is TGTGCCAGCAGCCACGGGGAGCAGGACGGCTACACCTTC. Translated: CASSHGEQDGYTF. The variable domain in full, completed from reference TRBV7-9 and TRBJ1-2, reads DTGVSQNPRHKITKRGQNVTFRCDPISEHNRLYWYRQTLGQGPEFLTYFQNEAQLEKSRLLSDRFSAERPKGSFSTLEIQRTEQGDSAMYLCASSHGEQDGYTFGSGTRLTVV.